This TCR beta chain was found in a study of T-cell memory formation after mild COVID-19. TCRdb used MiXCR to reprocess the 5' RACE reads, holding one entry per CDR3 protein. Among fewer than 250,000 distinct CDR3 sequences listed, around 17% were seen once. The CDR3 has 15 amino acids. Looked up from germline, CDR1 is MNHEY and CDR2 is SMNVEV (reference sequence). V was pared by 8 bases and J by 3 bases, with 20 bases between. The sample comprised PBMCs or a T cell subset sorted from them (not recorded which). The chain combines TRBV27 with TRBJ2-7; D could derive from TRBD1 or TRBD2 (5 bases each). This sequence originates from an adult woman who had mild COVID-19 (a few samples of this study predate the infection). Cell type and time point are not known. This chain's CDR3 is CASATAGVGLYEQYF. The CDR3 DNA follows: TGTGCCAGCGCGACAGCCGGGGTCGGTCTCTACGAGCAGTACTTC.